The table lists the clone carrying this T cell receptor beta chain with a few counts. Its antigen is currently unknown. The CDR3 consists of 14 residues. V lost 3 bases and J 0 bases, leaving 10 bases between the germline ends. From germline, CDR1 is SQVTM and CDR2 ANQGSEA. RNA extraction was followed by reverse transcription into cDNA, which acted as the sequencing template. The assay was immunoSEQ multiplex PCR, and TCRdb's table has in-frame clones only and misses some. The sample lists 90,000 to 120,000 clones; around 84% were seen once. The record originates from a study of CD8+ T cells in alopecia areata. Study conclusions and caveats: There were many expanded lesional clones persisting in scalp and blood during tofacitinib. For patients receiving tofacitinib, scalp clonality and expanded CD8+ clones among the top 100 significantly decreased. Higher clonality was seen in lesional scalp than in normal scalp, especially in alopecia totalis/universalis.

Specified treatment: oral pan-JAK inhibitor, 5-10 mg twice daily. The sequence came from a human donor with alopecia areata. Sequencing used CD8+ T cells sorted from blood, obtained at week 24, from a patient treated with tofacitinib. The chain is built from TRBV29-1 and TRBJ2-3; D unresolved. CDR3 bases: TGCAGCGTTGAGCCTGGTCCTAGCACAGATACGCAGTATTTT. Protein: CSVEPGPSTDTQYF.